Below, one TCR beta chain is given with its context. With random hexamers, reverse transcription was performed on about 0.5 to 1 ug of RNA. Amplification of TCR beta CDR3 was carried out by immunoSEQ multiplex PCR, which covered 54 Vbeta and 13 Jbeta segments. TCRdb reanalysed the immunoSEQ multiplex PCR reads using MiXCR and keeps one entry per CDR3 protein. The table has around 130,000 distinct CDR3 sequences, 94% seen once. This sample is part of a study of CD8 T cells in Susac syndrome. The controls, all healthy donors, were matched for age and sex. In contrast to the negatively isolated CD8+ and CD4+ T cells, TEMRA cells were FACS-enriched. With 5 bases clipped from V and 3 bases from J, the junction kept 7 bases outside the gene matches. The germline V gene encodes CDR1 SGHTA and CDR2 FQGNSA. This CDR3 is built from 15 residues.

The rearrangement uses TRBV7-2 and TRBJ1-2; 9 nucleotides agree with TRBD1. The sequenced sample was CD4+ T cells from PBMCs. This TCR was recovered from a human donor in good health. CDR3 DNA: TGTGCCAGCAGCCCGCGGACAGGGGCGTACTATGGCTACACCTTC. Its protein is CASSPRTGAYYGYTF.